Each of the 28 T cell receptor beta chains below was sequenced from the same sample in a study of blood T cell repertoires in COVID-19. This table comes from immunoSEQ multiplex PCR, and its TCRdb copy is limited to in-frame clones, with some not included. This repertoire shows over 200,000 clones, 80% to 90% found once; its top ten account for approximately 1.9%. The sample consisted of PBMCs or T cells enriched from blood (not recorded which). Source of these receptors: a woman aged 45 to 65 who had recovered from COVID-19.

The chain uses TRBV6-5 and TRBJ2-5; 10 bases fit TRBD1. V trimming: 6 bases; J trimming: 5 bases; junction bases outside the gene matches: 9. Per germline, CDR1 MNHEY and CDR2 SVGAGI. The CDR3 contains 15 residues. Here the CDR3 DNA reads TGTGCCAGCAGAACCGGGACAGGGGTTTGGGAGACCCAGTACTTC. It translates to CASRTGTGVWETQYF.

The chain links TRBV3-1 (or the pseudogene TRBV3-2) to TRBJ1-1; D is unclear. Trimming took 1 base from V and 1 from J, leaving 7 bases between them. The germline V gene has CDR1 LGHDT and CDR2 YNNKEL (reference sequence). This CDR3 has 14 amino acids. The CDR3 region has the DNA TGTGCCAGCAGCCAAGTCCAAGCGAACACTGAAGCTTTCTTT. Protein product: CASSQVQANTEAFF.

The chain carries TRBV6-5 and TRBJ1-6; TRBD1 is a possible D gene (6 bases). The CDR3 spans 15 residues. V was shortened by 5 bases and J by 7 bases, with 15 bases between the two germline ends. Germline V CDR1 and CDR2: MNHEY, SVGAGI. The CDR3 loop reads CASSTGSPENSPLHF. The CDR3 DNA reads TGTGCCAGCAGTACAGGGTCTCCGGAGAATTCACCCCTCCACTTT.

The chain recombines TRBV15 with TRBJ1-5, with 10 bases aligning to TRBD1. Germline values: CDR1 LNHNV, CDR2 YYDKDF (reference sequence). The length of the CDR3 is 14 residues. V dropped 5 bases and J dropped 6; count of bases not matched to a gene: 4. The CDR3 is CATSPRTGGQPQHF. The CDR3 DNA is TGTGCCACCAGCCCCCGGACAGGGGGTCAGCCCCAGCATTTT.

The chain is built from TRBV2 and TRBJ2-7, with TRBD1 matching 8 bases. This CDR3 region has 12 residues. Germline values: CDR1 SNHLY, CDR2 FYNNEI. V dropped 10 bases and J dropped 6; count of bases not matched to a gene: 8. The CDR3: CATRTGNVEQYF. CDR3 nucleotide sequence: TGTGCCACCCGGACAGGGAATGTCGAGCAGTACTTC.

This clone was recorded only once. CDR3 protein: CASRGRGRDGYTF. CDR3 nucleotides: TGTGCCAGTAGAGGCAGGGGGCGAGATGGCTACACCTTC. The chain uses TRBV19 and TRBJ1-2; 8 positions agree with TRBD1. This CDR3 spans 13 amino acids. CDR1 is LNHDA and CDR2 is SQIVND in the germline V gene (reference sequence). Trimming took 6 bases from V and 6 from J; bases not matched to a gene: 6. Together with reference TRBV19 and TRBJ1-2, the CDR3 gives the full variable domain: DGGITQSPKYLFRKEGQNVTLSCEQNLNHDAMYWYRQDPGQGLRLIYYSQIVNDFQKGDIAEGYSVSREKKESFPLTVTSAQKNPTAFYLCASRGRGRDGYTFGSGTRLTVV.

The chain recombines TRBV3-1 (or the pseudogene TRBV3-2) with TRBJ2-7; the match to TRBD2 covers 12 bases. The CDR3 runs 19 residues. Germline CDR1 LGHDT, CDR2 YNNKEL (reference sequence). V trimming: 0 bases; J trimming: 0 bases; junction bases outside the gene matches: 9. Written as DNA, the CDR3 is TGTGCCAGCAGCCAAGAGGCCGGGACTAGCGGGCCTAGCTCCTACGAGCAGTACTTC. Translated: CASSQEAGTSGPSSYEQYF.

The rearrangement uses TRBV2 and TRBJ1-5; 7 bases agree with TRBD1. The CDR3 totals 14 residues. Trimming cost V 6 bases and J 1 base; bases outside gene matches: 3. Germline V gene sequence: CDR1 SNHLY, CDR2 FYNNEI. CDR3: CASSWDRSNQPQHF. Written as DNA, the CDR3 is TGTGCCAGCAGCTGGGACAGAAGCAATCAGCCCCAGCATTTT.

This rearrangement joins TRBV6-1 to TRBJ2-7; 8 bases map to TRBD2. The germline V gene encodes CDR1 MNHNS and CDR2 SASEGT. After removal of 1 base from V and 5 bases from J, the junction contained 4 bases not matched to a gene. CDR3 length: 14 amino acids. CDR3 nucleotides: TGTGCCAGCAGTGAAGGGACTAGCTTCAACGAGCAGTACTTC. It is translated as CASSEGTSFNEQYF.

This clone turned up a few times. The chain is built from TRBV28 and TRBJ2-7; perhaps TRBD1 as D (6 bases). The CDR3 spans 12 residues. Trimming cost V 8 bases and J 3 bases, with 11 bases left between them. Germline values: CDR1 MDHEN, CDR2 SYDVKM. CDR3 region: CASGDTIYEQYF. The CDR3 coding sequence is TGTGCCAGCGGGGACACCATCTACGAGCAGTACTTC.

This clone was seen a handful of times. The chain employs TRBV5-1 and TRBJ1-4; D is undetermined. V lost 4 bases and J 7 bases, leaving 14 bases between the germline ends. The CDR3 consists of 14 residues. Germline CDR1 and CDR2: SGHRS and YFSETQ. This CDR3 reads CASSPQSAFEKLFF. The CDR3 coding sequence is TGCGCCAGCAGCCCACAGTCGGCCTTTGAAAAACTGTTTTTT.

The chain uses TRBV9 and TRBJ2-2, with 9 bases aligning to TRBD2. From germline, CDR1 is SGDLS and CDR2 YYNGEE. J gave up 3 bases and V 2 bases, and 5 bases lay outside the gene matches. The length of the CDR3 is 16 residues. CDR3 DNA sequence: TGTGCCAGCAGCGTCCAGACTAGCGGCGACACCGGGGAGCTGTTTTTT. This sequence encodes CASSVQTSGDTGELFF. The full variable domain, completed using reference TRBV9 and TRBJ2-2, is DSGVTQTPKHLITATGQRVTLRCSPRSGDLSVYWYQQSLDQGLQFLIQYYNGEERAKGNILERFSAQQFPDLHSELNLSSLELGDSALYFCASSVQTSGDTGELFFGEGSRLTVL.

This chain uses TRBV28 with TRBJ2-2; 9 nucleotides agree with TRBD1. The germline gives CDR1 MDHEN, CDR2 SYDVKM. Losses at the gene ends were 5 bases for V and 5 bases for J; bases not matched to a gene: 6. The CDR3 totals 15 residues. CDR3 region: CASSRGTGSTGELFF. For the CDR3, the DNA is TGTGCCAGCAGTAGGGGGACAGGGTCTACCGGGGAGCTGTTTTTT.

The genes are TRBV5-1 and TRBJ1-3; no firm D call. Trimming left V 5 bases short and J 0 bases short, with 6 bases between. The CDR3 consists of 13 residues. Germline-derived CDR1 and CDR2 are SGHRS and YFSETQ. The CDR3 protein is CASSIGSGNTIYF. CDR3 in DNA: TGCGCCAGCAGTATCGGCTCTGGAAACACCATATATTTT. Using reference TRBV5-1 and TRBJ1-3 for the parts outside the CDR3, the full variable domain is KAGVTQTPRYLIKTRGQQVTLSCSPISGHRSVSWYQQTPGQGLQFLFEYFSETQRNKGNFPGRFSGRQFSNSRSEMNVSTLELGDSALYLCASSIGSGNTIYFGEGSWLTVV.

This clone was seen only a few times. This chain links TRBV2 with TRBJ2-1; D is undetermined. Trimming shortened V by 6 bases and J by 8 bases, and 8 bases separated the two germline ends. Germline V gene lookup returns CDR1 SNHLY and CDR2 FYNNEI. The CDR3 sequence is 11 residues long. The CDR3 loop reads CASRFRDEQFF. CDR3 bases: TGTGCCAGCAGGTTCCGGGATGAGCAGTTCTTC. Filled out from reference TRBV2 and TRBJ2-1, the complete variable domain reads EPEVTQTPSHQVTQMGQEVILRCVPISNHLYFYWYRQILGQKVEFLVSFYNNEISEKSEIFDDQFSVERPDGSNFTLKIRSTKLEDSAMYFCASRFRDEQFFGPGTRLTVL.

This rearrangement joins TRBV10-3 to TRBJ2-1; the match to TRBD1 covers 7 bases. Per germline, CDR1 ENHRY and CDR2 SYGVKD. V shed 6 bases, J shed 7 bases, and the junction held 9 bases outside the gene matches. This CDR3 spans 14 amino acids. As DNA, the CDR3 is TGTGCCATCAGAGGATCGGGACAGCGAAATGAGCAGTTCTTC. Residues: CAIRGSGQRNEQFF.

The V call is TRBV5-1, the J call TRBJ1-4, with a tentative D call TRBD1 (5 bases). The CDR3 sequence is 15 residues long. Per the germline V gene, CDR1 is SGHRS and CDR2 is YFSETQ. V shed 3 bases and J shed 2 bases, with 11 bases lying between them. The CDR3 spells CASSSGLVTNEKLFF. Here the CDR3 DNA reads TGCGCCAGCAGCTCGGGACTTGTTACTAATGAAAAACTGTTTTTT.

The rearrangement uses TRBV9 and TRBJ1-4; D is unclear. The germline V gene encodes CDR1 SGDLS and CDR2 YYNGEE. The CDR3 has 15 amino acids. The V and J ends lost 2 bases and 0 bases respectively, with 8 bases between them. Written as DNA, the CDR3 is TGTGCCAGCAGCGTCGCCGGGACAACTAATGAAAAACTGTTTTTT. Its protein product is CASSVAGTTNEKLFF.

This clone was counted a few times. This chain connects TRBV6-6 to TRBJ1-4; 10 bases fit TRBD1. This CDR3 has 17 amino acids. Germline V CDR1 and CDR2: MNHNY, SVGAGI (reference sequence). The V and J ends lost 5 bases and 4 bases, in that order; junction bases with no gene match: 10. The CDR3 loop is CASSRPGQGSNNEKLFF. The CDR3 nucleotides are TGTGCCAGCAGTCGACCGGGACAGGGGTCCAATAATGAAAAACTGTTTTTT.

This clone showed up just once. V usage is TRBV12-3 or TRBV12-4 and J usage is TRBJ1-1, with D unclear. The CDR3 spans 13 residues. V was clipped by 4 bases and J by 1 base, with 7 bases between them. In nucleotides, the CDR3 is TGTGCCAGCAGTTGGGCCGGGAACACTGAAGCTTTCTTT. Its translation is CASSWAGNTEAFF.

This sequence joins TRBV5-1 and TRBJ1-1, with 11 bases fitting TRBD1. Germline assignment: CDR1 SGHRS and CDR2 YFSETQ. V lost 3 bases, J lost 8 bases, and 6 bases stayed unmatched. The CDR3 is 14 residues long. CDR3 in DNA: TGCGCCAGCAGCTCCGGGACAGGGGGAATAGAAGCTTTCTTT. Protein sequence: CASSSGTGGIEAFF.

The chain recombines TRBV7-2 with TRBJ2-7, with TRBD1 matching over 8 bases. Trimming cost V 1 base and J 2 bases; bases outside gene matches: 10. CDR1 is SGHTA, CDR2 FQGNSA, per germline. The CDR3 length is 17 residues. CDR3 amino acids: CASSLEPTGGMTYEQYF. The CDR3 DNA is TGTGCCAGCAGCTTAGAGCCCACAGGGGGAATGACCTACGAGCAGTACTTC. Full variable domain (rest looked up from reference TRBV7-2 and TRBJ2-7): GAGVSQSPSNKVTEKGKDVELRCDPISGHTALYWYRQSLGQGLEFLIYFQGNSAPDKSGLPSDRFSAERTGGSVSTLTIQRTQQEDSAVYLCASSLEPTGGMTYEQYFGPGTRLTVT.

This chain joins TRBV5-1 and TRBJ2-3; 8 positions match TRBD2. The V gene end was trimmed by 3 bases and the J gene end by 6 bases; junction bases not matched to a gene: 15. Germline CDR1 and CDR2: SGHRS and YFSETQ. The CDR3 runs to 17 residues. Written as DNA, the CDR3 is TGCGCCAGCAGCTGGGGCAAGCGGGAGCACCCGTTGGATACGCAGTATTTT. Its translation is CASSWGKREHPLDTQYF.

This chain links TRBV7-2 with TRBJ2-1; unclear D gene. The CDR3 runs 15 residues. Trimming removed 1 base from V and 2 bases from J, with 9 bases in between. Germline V gene data show CDR1 as SGHTA and CDR2 as FQGNSA. Written as DNA, the CDR3 is TGTGCCAGCAGCTTAGATGGTCAGGCCTACAATGAGCAGTTCTTC. Its translation: CASSLDGQAYNEQFF.

V usage is TRBV12-3 or TRBV12-4 and J usage is TRBJ2-1; D unclear. The CDR3 is 13 amino acids. V lost 2 bases, J lost 7 bases, and 9 bases lay in between. Here the CDR3 reads CASSLIAANEQFF. In DNA form, the CDR3 reads TGTGCCAGCAGTTTAATAGCAGCAAATGAGCAGTTCTTC.

V usage is TRBV27 and J usage is TRBJ1-2; D not certain. Germline V gene data show CDR1 as MNHEY and CDR2 as SMNVEV (reference sequence). V dropped 3 bases and J dropped 8 bases, with 16 bases sitting between them. The CDR3 runs to 14 residues. The CDR3 protein is CASSFLGVEEGYTF. The CDR3 region has the DNA TGTGCCAGCAGTTTTCTCGGGGTAGAGGAAGGCTACACCTTC.

The chain recombines TRBV19 with TRBJ2-1; 7 nucleotides agree with TRBD2. V shed 5 bases, J shed 2 bases, and the junction held 3 bases outside the gene matches. The CDR3 has 14 residues. Germline lookup yields CDR1 LNHDA and CDR2 SQIVND (reference sequence). This CDR3 is CASSAGETYNEQFF. CDR3 bases: TGTGCCAGTAGTGCGGGGGAAACCTACAATGAGCAGTTCTTC.

The chain uses TRBV19 and TRBJ1-2, with D tentatively TRBD1 (5 bases). The CDR3 covers 14 residues. The germline V gene has CDR1 LNHDA and CDR2 SQIVND (reference sequence). The V and J ends lost 4 bases and 4 bases respectively, with 13 bases between them. The CDR3 here is CASSSLQGSYGYTF. CDR3 nucleotides: TGTGCCAGTAGTAGCCTCCAGGGCAGCTATGGCTACACCTTC.